The 27 T cell receptor beta chains below all came from one sample that was sequenced in a study of T cell responses to AZD1222 COVID-19 vaccine. Profiled with immunoSEQ multiplex PCR; TCRdb holds only in-frame clones, not every one. The data contain 200,000 to 300,000 clones, 93% of them singletons. The source was peripheral blood, collected on day 0 of AZD1222 vaccination. All receptors come from an adult in good health.

This sequence joins TRBV4-2 and TRBJ1-5; D unclear. The CDR3 consists of 13 residues. Germline V gene lookup returns CDR1 LGHNA and CDR2 YNFKEQ. Trimming shortened V by 4 bases and J by 7 bases, and 11 bases separated the two germline ends. The CDR3 DNA reads as TGTGCCAGCAGCCCCGATTGGGCCCAGCCCCAGCATTTT. It encodes CASSPDWAQPQHF.

This rearrangement joins TRBV28 to TRBJ1-1, with D perhaps TRBD1 (5 bases). With 7 bases removed from V and 10 bases from J, the gap between germline ends came to 19 bases. This CDR3 is 13 amino acids long. Germline V gene data show CDR1 as MDHEN and CDR2 as SYDVKM. The CDR3 nucleotides are TGTGCCAGCACCTCTACGGACATTAGTGGAGCTTTCTTT. Protein: CASTSTDISGAFF.

The rearrangement uses TRBV5-1 and TRBJ2-2; unclear D gene. Trimming cost V 0 bases and J 0 bases, with 12 bases left between them. This CDR3 is 17 amino acids long. Per the germline V gene, CDR1 is SGHRS and CDR2 is YFSETQ. The CDR3 nucleotides read TGCGCCAGCAGCTTGGGTCAGACGGCCGCGAACACCGGGGAGCTGTTTTTT. Amino acid sequence: CASSLGQTAANTGELFF.

The J gene is TRBJ2-2, the V gene TRBV4-1, with D uncertain. The CDR3 runs to 15 residues. From germline, CDR1 is MGHRA and CDR2 YSYEKL. V lost 1 base, J lost 5 bases, and 11 bases lay in between. The CDR3 spells CASSQGPIWTGELFF. In nucleotides, the CDR3 is TGCGCCAGCAGCCAAGGCCCTATTTGGACCGGGGAGCTGTTTTTT.

Points on this clone: This specimen includes other DNA sequences encoding the same CDR3. The chain joins TRBV29-1 to TRBJ2-7, with D perhaps TRBD1 (6 bases). CDR3 length: 11 residues. Per germline, CDR1 SQVTM and CDR2 ANQGSEA. Trimming removed 6 bases from V and 1 base from J, with 7 bases in between. The chain's CDR3 is CSVRGSYEQYF. The CDR3 DNA reads TGCAGCGTAAGGGGGTCCTACGAGCAGTACTTC.

This chain connects TRBV19 to TRBJ1-2; no reliable D call. Germline V lookup: CDR1 LNHDA, CDR2 SQIVND (reference sequence). This CDR3 has 13 amino acids. The V and J ends lost 5 bases and 4 bases respectively, with 11 bases between them. CDR3 sequence (DNA): TGTGCCAGTAGTGCGACGGTCGGCTATGGCTACACCTTC. This gives the protein CASSATVGYGYTF.

The rearrangement joins TRBV6-6 to TRBJ1-1; D unclear. The CDR3 consists of 14 residues. CDR1 is MNHNY and CDR2 is SVGAGI in the germline V gene (reference sequence). Trimming took 2 bases from V and 0 from J, leaving 7 bases between them. The CDR3 here is CASSYGIMNTEAFF. The CDR3 DNA sequence: TGTGCCAGCAGTTACGGCATTATGAACACTGAAGCTTTCTTT.

The chain carries TRBV3-1 (or the pseudogene TRBV3-2) and TRBJ2-1, with 7 bases identical to TRBD2. The germline gives CDR1 LGHDT, CDR2 YNNKEL (reference sequence). V was clipped by 3 bases and J by 1 base; unmatched bases: 3. This CDR3 has 15 residues. In DNA, the CDR3 is TGTGCCAGCAGCCAGGGGGGGGGATCCTACAATGAGCAGTTCTTC. It encodes CASSQGGGSYNEQFF.

V and J are TRBV6-5 and TRBJ2-2; 9 bases fit TRBD1. Germline CDR1 and CDR2: MNHEY and SVGAGI. Germline trimming cut 7 bases from V and 0 bases from J; bases unmatched to any gene: 3. This CDR3 is built from 15 residues. The CDR3 sequence: CASTNRGPNTGELFF. The CDR3 DNA reads TGTGCCAGCACCAACAGGGGGCCGAACACCGGGGAGCTGTTTTTT.

This chain links TRBV27 with TRBJ1-3; D gene uncertain. V dropped 0 bases and J dropped 2 bases, with 8 bases sitting between them. The CDR3 extends over 15 amino acids. Germline assignment: CDR1 MNHEY and CDR2 SMNVEV (reference sequence). CDR3 coding DNA: TGTGCCAGCAGTTTATCCGTGGACCCTGGAAACACCATATATTTT. Translation gives CASSLSVDPGNTIYF.

V gene TRBV28 combines with J gene TRBJ1-2; TRBD1 agrees at 7 bases. There are 15 residues in the CDR3. The J segment lost 2 bases and the V segment lost 6 bases, leaving 9 bases of the junction unmatched. Germline CDR1 MDHEN, CDR2 SYDVKM. In DNA, the CDR3 is TGTGCCAGCAGATCTACAGGGGACGGCAACTATGGCTACACCTTC. Translating it yields CASRSTGDGNYGYTF.

The chain has TRBV9 and TRBJ2-1; D remains ambiguous. The germline V gene encodes CDR1 SGDLS and CDR2 YYNGEE. V was clipped by 0 bases and J by 2 bases, with 9 bases between them. The CDR3 covers 15 residues. The CDR3 here is CASSVEVDTYNEQFF. CDR3 bases: TGTGCCAGCAGCGTAGAGGTAGATACCTACAATGAGCAGTTCTTC.

The chain has TRBV5-1 and TRBJ2-6; D may be TRBD1 (6 bases). This CDR3 has 18 residues. Germline CDR1 reads SGHRS; CDR2 reads YFSETQ. The V end lost 6 bases, the J end lost 1 base, and 20 bases lay between the germline ends. CDR3 nucleotide sequence: TGCGCCAGCACCGACCCGGGGCAGGGGCTTTCTGGGGCCAACGTCCTGACTTTC. Protein sequence: CASTDPGQGLSGANVLTF.

J is TRBJ1-1 and V is TRBV6-2 or TRBV6-3; D remains ambiguous. V was cut by 6 bases and J by 0 bases, with 8 bases left in between. Germline loops: CDR1 MNHEY, CDR2 SVGEGT. The CDR3 covers 13 residues. The CDR3 bases are TGTGCCAGCAGCTTGGACTTGAACACTGAAGCTTTCTTT. Protein: CASSLDLNTEAFF.

The chain is built from TRBV7-8 and TRBJ2-7; no definite D call. Germline V gene sequence: CDR1 SGHVS, CDR2 FQNEAQ. The length of the CDR3 is 15 residues. Deletions cut 5 bases from V and 3 bases from J, with 17 bases between. CDR3 residues: CASSPRSRNIYEQYF. As DNA, the CDR3 is TGTGCCAGCAGCCCCCGGTCTAGAAACATCTACGAGCAGTACTTC. Using reference TRBV7-8 and TRBJ2-7 for the parts outside the CDR3, the full variable domain is GAGVSQSPRYKVAKRGQDVALRCDPISGHVSLFWYQQALGQGPEFLTYFQNEAQLDKSGLPSDRFFAERPEGSVSTLKIQRTQQEDSAVYLCASSPRSRNIYEQYFGPGTRLTVT.

The chain couples TRBV14 to TRBJ1-1, with 7 nucleotides matching TRBD1. The CDR3 is made up of 15 amino acids. Per germline, CDR1 SGHDN and CDR2 FVKESK. V was clipped by 4 bases and J by 7 bases; unmatched bases: 12. The CDR3 protein is CASSPLGQAALEAFF. The CDR3 nucleotides are TGTGCCAGCAGCCCCCTTGGACAGGCCGCCCTTGAAGCTTTCTTT.

This clone was recorded once. The V and J genes are TRBV18 and TRBJ2-7; 7 bases fit TRBD2. This CDR3 comprises 14 residues. J was trimmed by 7 bases and V by 6 bases; bases with no gene match: 12. Looked up from germline, CDR1 is KGHSH and CDR2 is LQKENI. CDR3 sequence (DNA): TGTGCCAGCTCTCTCGACAGACCCGGGGGGGAGCAGTACTTC. Its translation is CASSLDRPGGEQYF.

The chain links TRBV4-1 to TRBJ2-1; D uncertain. The CDR3 extends over 14 amino acids. V lost 2 bases, J lost 4 bases, and 9 bases lay in between. From germline, CDR1 is MGHRA and CDR2 YSYEKL. CDR3 amino acids: CASSQLDGYNEQFF. CDR3 DNA: TGCGCCAGCAGCCAACTTGACGGTTACAATGAGCAGTTCTTC.

The chain has TRBV28 and TRBJ1-5, with a weak D call TRBD1 (5 bases). V was shortened by 3 bases and J by 6 bases, with 12 bases between the two germline ends. Germline CDR1 reads MDHEN; CDR2 reads SYDVKM. The CDR3 extends over 14 amino acids. CDR3: CASSFWGSGQPQHF. In DNA form, the CDR3 reads TGTGCCAGCAGTTTCTGGGGCTCCGGTCAGCCCCAGCATTTT.

As concerns this clone: The same CDR3 also results from other DNA sequences found in this sample. The chain employs TRBV28 and TRBJ2-3; D call uncertain. Between the trimmed V and J ends, which lost 2 bases and 6 bases, there was a span of 3 bases. Per germline, CDR1 MDHEN and CDR2 SYDVKM. This CDR3 is built from 11 residues. DNA of the CDR3: TGTGCCAGCAGTTTAGGCGATACGCAGTATTTT. Residues: CASSLGDTQYF. The full variable domain, completed using reference TRBV28 and TRBJ2-3, is DVKVTQSSRYLVKRTGEKVFLECVQDMDHENMFWYRQDPGLGLRLIYFSYDVKMKEKGDIPEGYSVSREKKERFSLILESASTNQTSMYLCASSLGDTQYFGPGTRLTVL.

The chain uses TRBV2 and TRBJ2-1, with 10 positions matching TRBD2. The ends lost 5 bases at V and 3 bases at J; junction bases unmatched: 1. The CDR3 is 14 residues long. Germline CDR1 SNHLY, CDR2 FYNNEI. The CDR3 loop reads CASSPSGGYNEQFF. The CDR3 nucleotides read TGTGCCAGCAGTCCTAGCGGGGGCTACAATGAGCAGTTCTTC.

The gene calls are TRBV15 and TRBJ1-5, with 9 nucleotides matching TRBD1. V was clipped by 3 bases and J by 7 bases; unmatched bases: 4. The CDR3 has 14 residues. CDR1 LNHNV and CDR2 YYDKDF come from the germline V gene (reference sequence). The CDR3 DNA is TGTGCCACCAGCAGCGGACAGGGGTACCAGCCCCAGCATTTT. It is translated as CATSSGQGYQPQHF.

The chain joins TRBV15 to TRBJ1-2; TRBD1 might be the D (6 bases). V was pared by 10 bases and J by 7 bases, with 16 bases between. The germline V gene encodes CDR1 LNHNV and CDR2 YYDKDF (reference sequence). This CDR3 is 12 amino acids long. CDR3 in DNA: TGTGCCATCCGGGGGGGGCCGGGTGGCTACACCTTC. Protein sequence: CAIRGGPGGYTF.

Here the CDR3 reads CASSTHSGQVSLSGANVLTF. As DNA, the CDR3 is TGTGCCAGTAGTACTCACTCAGGACAGGTTTCGTTATCTGGGGCCAACGTCCTGACTTTC. J is TRBJ2-6 and V is TRBV19, with 7 nucleotides matching TRBD1. The V gene's germline CDR1 is LNHDA and CDR2 SQIVND (reference sequence). V was pared by 4 bases and J by 1 base, with 16 bases of the junction left unmatched. This CDR3 comprises 20 residues.

In DNA form, the CDR3 reads TGCGCCAGCAGCTTCGGGGGGCGCGACACTGAAGCTTTCTTT. Translation: CASSFGGRDTEAFF. J is TRBJ1-1 and V is TRBV5-1; possibly TRBD1 for D (6 bases). The CDR3 is made up of 14 amino acids. The V and J ends lost 2 bases and 3 bases respectively, with 11 bases between them. Looked up from germline, CDR1 is SGHRS and CDR2 is YFSETQ.

The chain is built from TRBV11-2 and TRBJ2-3, with a weak D call TRBD1 (5 bases). Germline CDR1 and CDR2: SGHAT and FQNNGV. The CDR3 loop spans 14 amino acids. V lost 5 bases and J lost 2, with 11 bases in between. CDR3 amino acids: CASSLGAFTDTQYF. The CDR3 DNA reads as TGTGCCAGCAGCCTAGGGGCCTTCACAGATACGCAGTATTTT.

In nucleotides, the CDR3 is TGTGCCAGCCAGTGGGAAGGAGGAGGAGGGACTGAAGCTTTCTTT. It specifies CASQWEGGGGTEAFF. This chain joins TRBV2 and TRBJ1-1; D remains unclear. Germline V gene lookup returns CDR1 SNHLY and CDR2 FYNNEI. This CDR3 is built from 15 residues. V was shortened by 8 bases and J by 5 bases, with 21 bases between the two germline ends. The whole variable domain, remainder taken from reference TRBV2 and TRBJ1-1, is EPEVTQTPSHQVTQMGQEVILRCVPISNHLYFYWYRQILGQKVEFLVSFYNNEISEKSEIFDDQFSVERPDGSNFTLKIRSTKLEDSAMYFCASQWEGGGGTEAFFGQGTRLTVV.